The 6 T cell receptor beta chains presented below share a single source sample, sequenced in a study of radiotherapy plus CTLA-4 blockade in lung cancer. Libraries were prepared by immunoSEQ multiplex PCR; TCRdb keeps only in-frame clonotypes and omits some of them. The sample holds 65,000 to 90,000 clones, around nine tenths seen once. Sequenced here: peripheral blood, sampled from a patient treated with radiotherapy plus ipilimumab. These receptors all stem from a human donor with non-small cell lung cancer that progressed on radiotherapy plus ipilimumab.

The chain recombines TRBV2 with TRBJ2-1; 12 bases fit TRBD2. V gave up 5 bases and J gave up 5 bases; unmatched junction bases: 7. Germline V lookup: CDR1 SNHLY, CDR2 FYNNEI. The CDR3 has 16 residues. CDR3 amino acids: CASSPGLAGRHNEQFF. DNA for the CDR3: TGTGCCAGCAGTCCCGGACTAGCGGGAAGACACAATGAGCAGTTCTTC.

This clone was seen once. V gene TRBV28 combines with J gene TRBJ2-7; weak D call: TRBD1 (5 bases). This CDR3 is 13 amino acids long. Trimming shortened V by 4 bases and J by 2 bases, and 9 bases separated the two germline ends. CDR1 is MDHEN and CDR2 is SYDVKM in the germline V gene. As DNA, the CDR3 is TGTGCCAGCAGTTCCGTGACAGCCTACGAGCAGTACTTC. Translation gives CASSSVTAYEQYF.

CDR3 sequence reads: CASSSGQAVFNEKLFF. CDR3 DNA sequence: TGTGCCAGCAGTTCAGGACAGGCGGTTTTTAATGAAAAACTGTTTTTT. This chain joins TRBV28 and TRBJ1-4, with TRBD1 matching over 7 bases. CDR1 is MDHEN, CDR2 SYDVKM, per germline. The CDR3 covers 16 residues. The ends lost 4 bases at V and 4 bases at J; junction bases unmatched: 9.

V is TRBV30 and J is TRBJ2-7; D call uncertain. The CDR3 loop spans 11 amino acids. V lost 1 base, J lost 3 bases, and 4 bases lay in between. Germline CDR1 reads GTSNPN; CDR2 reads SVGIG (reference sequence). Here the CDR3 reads CAWSGYYEQYF. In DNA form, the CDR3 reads TGTGCCTGGAGTGGATACTACGAGCAGTACTTC.

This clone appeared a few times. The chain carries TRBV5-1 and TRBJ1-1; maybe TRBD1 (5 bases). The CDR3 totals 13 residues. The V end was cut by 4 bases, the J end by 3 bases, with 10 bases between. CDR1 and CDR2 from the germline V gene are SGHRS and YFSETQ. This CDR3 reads CASSAGGDTEAFF. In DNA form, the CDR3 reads TGCGCCAGCAGCGCCGGGGGGGACACTGAAGCTTTCTTT.

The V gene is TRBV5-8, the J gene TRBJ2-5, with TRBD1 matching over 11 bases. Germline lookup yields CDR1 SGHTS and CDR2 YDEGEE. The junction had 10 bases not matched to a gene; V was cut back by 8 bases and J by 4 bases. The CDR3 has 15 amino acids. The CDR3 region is CASSRGQGVRETQYF. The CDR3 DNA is TGTGCCAGTTCGCGGGGACAGGGGGTACGAGAGACCCAGTACTTC.